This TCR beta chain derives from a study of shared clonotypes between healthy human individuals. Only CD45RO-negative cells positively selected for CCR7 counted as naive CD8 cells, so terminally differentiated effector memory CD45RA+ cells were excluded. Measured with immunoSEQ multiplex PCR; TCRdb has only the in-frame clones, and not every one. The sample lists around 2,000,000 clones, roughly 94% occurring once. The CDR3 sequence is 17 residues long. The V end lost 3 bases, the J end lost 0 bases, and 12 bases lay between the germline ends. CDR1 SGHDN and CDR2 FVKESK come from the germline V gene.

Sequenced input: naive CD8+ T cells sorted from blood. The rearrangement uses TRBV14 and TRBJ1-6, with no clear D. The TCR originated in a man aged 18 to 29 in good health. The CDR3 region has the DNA TGTGCCAGCAGCCATAGAAAGGCGAGCTCCTATAATTCACCCCTCCACTTT. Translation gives CASSHRKASSYNSPLHF. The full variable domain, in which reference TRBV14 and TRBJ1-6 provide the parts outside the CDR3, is EAGVTQFPSHSVIEKGQTVTLRCDPISGHDNLYWYRRVMGKEIKFLLHFVKESKQDESGMPNNRFLAERTGGTYSTLKVQPAELEDSGVYFCASSHRKASSYNSPLHFGNGTRLTVT.